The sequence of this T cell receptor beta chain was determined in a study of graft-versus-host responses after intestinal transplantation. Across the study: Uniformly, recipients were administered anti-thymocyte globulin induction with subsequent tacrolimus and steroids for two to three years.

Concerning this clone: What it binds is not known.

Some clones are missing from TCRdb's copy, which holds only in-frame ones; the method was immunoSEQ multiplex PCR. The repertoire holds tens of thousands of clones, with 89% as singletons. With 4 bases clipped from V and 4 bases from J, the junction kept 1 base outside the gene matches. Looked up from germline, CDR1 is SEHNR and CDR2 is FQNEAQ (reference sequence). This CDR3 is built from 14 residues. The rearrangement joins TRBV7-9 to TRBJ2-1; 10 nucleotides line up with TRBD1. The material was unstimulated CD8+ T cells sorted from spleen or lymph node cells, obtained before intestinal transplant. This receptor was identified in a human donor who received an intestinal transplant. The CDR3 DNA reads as TGTGCCAGCAGCTGGGACAGGGGATACAATGAGCAGTTCTTC. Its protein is CASSWDRGYNEQFF.